A single count supports the clone carrying this T cell receptor beta chain. Assay used: immunoSEQ multiplex PCR; TCRdb lists only in-frame clones, some missing. The repertoire consists of 350,000 to 450,000 clones, with approximately 83% occurring once and the leading ten covering around 7.3%. The entry originates in a study of Ad26.COV2.S vaccination and SARS-CoV-2 variants. Described treatment: 19 received Ad26.COV2.S at low or high dose, single or two shots; about five received placebo; per-sample allocation not given. Day 63 following the first vaccine or placebo injection was when the samples were taken. The germline V gene has CDR1 SNHLY and CDR2 FYNNEI. Unmatched junction bases numbered 5, after V lost 5 bases and J lost 4 bases. The CDR3 is 15 residues long.

The sample here was peripheral blood, taken in a trial of Ad26.COV2.S vaccine versus placebo. The V call is TRBV2, the J call TRBJ1-1, with TRBD1 matching 12 bases. The TCR originated in a person between 18 and 65 years old who received the Ad26.COV2.S COVID-19 vaccine or a placebo. The CDR3: CASSRGGQGATEAFF. The CDR3 coding sequence is TGTGCCAGCAGTCGAGGGGGACAGGGGGCCACTGAAGCTTTCTTT. The full variable domain, with the rest looked up from reference TRBV2 and TRBJ1-1, is EPEVTQTPSHQVTQMGQEVILRCVPISNHLYFYWYRQILGQKVEFLVSFYNNEISEKSEIFDDQFSVERPDGSNFTLKIRSTKLEDSAMYFCASSRGGQGATEAFFGQGTRLTVV.